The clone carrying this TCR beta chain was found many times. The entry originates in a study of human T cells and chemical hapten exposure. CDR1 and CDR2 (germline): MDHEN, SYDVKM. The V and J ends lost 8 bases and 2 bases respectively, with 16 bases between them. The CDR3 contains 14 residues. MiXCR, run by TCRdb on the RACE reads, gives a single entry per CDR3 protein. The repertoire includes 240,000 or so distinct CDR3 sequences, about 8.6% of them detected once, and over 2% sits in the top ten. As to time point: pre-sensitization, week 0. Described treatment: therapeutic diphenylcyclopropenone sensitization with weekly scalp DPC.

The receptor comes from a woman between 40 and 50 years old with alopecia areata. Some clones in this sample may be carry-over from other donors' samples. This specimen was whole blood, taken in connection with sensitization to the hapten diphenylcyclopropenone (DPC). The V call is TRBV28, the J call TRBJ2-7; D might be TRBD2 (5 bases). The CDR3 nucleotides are TGTGCCAGCGTAAGCGGTTCGTTCACCTACGAGCAGTACTTC. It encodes CASVSGSFTYEQYF. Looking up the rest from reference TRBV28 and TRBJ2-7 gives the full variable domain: DVKVTQSSRYLVKRTGEKVFLECVQDMDHENMFWYRQDPGLGLRLIYFSYDVKMKEKGDIPEGYSVSREKKERFSLILESASTNQTSMYLCASVSGSFTYEQYFGPGTRLTVT.